Each of the 8 T cell receptor beta chains below was sequenced from the same sample in a study of cytomegalovirus exposure and HLA in healthy donors. In the PCR, 60 Vbeta and 13 Jbeta primers were used. Measured with immunoSEQ multiplex PCR; TCRdb has only the in-frame clones, and not every one. The sample has roughly 120,000 clones; around 80% are singletons. Input material: PBMCs. These receptors originate from a woman between 18 and 29 years old in good health and CMV-seropositive.

This rearrangement joins TRBV5-4 to TRBJ2-3; TRBD2 matches at 9 bases. Germline V gene data show CDR1 as SGHNT and CDR2 as YYREEE (reference sequence). V dropped 2 bases and J dropped 6; count of bases not matched to a gene: 13. The CDR3 is made up of 17 amino acids. CDR3 sequence: CASSFGGRGPYRDTQYF. The CDR3 nucleotides read TGTGCCAGCAGCTTTGGCGGGAGGGGCCCTTACCGGGATACGCAGTATTTT.

The V gene is TRBV28, the J gene TRBJ2-7, with 9 bases aligning to TRBD1. This CDR3 has 20 amino acids. Germline assignment: CDR1 MDHEN and CDR2 SYDVKM. J lost 2 bases, V lost 2 bases, and 19 bases had no gene match. CDR3 nucleotide sequence: TGTGCCAGCAGTTTACACGGGAAAATAGGACAGGGGCTAAGGCCCTACGAGCAGTACTTC. This translates into CASSLHGKIGQGLRPYEQYF.

The genes are TRBV6-6 and TRBJ1-2, with TRBD1 matching over 11 bases. The V and J ends lost 10 bases and 9 bases, in that order; junction bases with no gene match: 13. The CDR3 totals 14 residues. CDR1 and CDR2 from the germline V gene are MNHNY and SVGAGI (reference sequence). The CDR3 region is CAKSRTGTGGSYTF. CDR3 DNA: TGTGCCAAATCCCGTACCGGGACAGGGGGAAGCTACACCTTC.

This chain connects TRBV7-9 to TRBJ2-5, with TRBD2 matching 11 bases. CDR1 is SEHNR, CDR2 FQNEAQ, per germline (reference sequence). Losses at the gene ends were 1 base for V and 2 bases for J; bases not matched to a gene: 0. The CDR3 is 15 residues long. The CDR3 loop reads CASSLGTSGQETQYF. The CDR3 DNA sequence: TGTGCCAGCAGCTTAGGGACTAGCGGGCAAGAGACCCAGTACTTC.

This sequence joins TRBV9 and TRBJ1-6, with D maybe TRBD1 (5 bases). Between the trimmed V and J ends, which lost 0 bases and 4 bases, there was a span of 8 bases. Germline V gives CDR1 SGDLS, CDR2 YYNGEE. The CDR3 is 15 residues long. The CDR3 spells CASSVGGDYNSPLHF. CDR3 DNA: TGTGCCAGCAGCGTAGGGGGGGATTATAATTCACCCCTCCACTTT.

As regards this clone: Other DNA sequences in the sample encode the same CDR3. The V gene is TRBV19, the J gene TRBJ1-5; unclear D gene. V dropped 2 bases and J dropped 2 bases, with 4 bases sitting between them. This CDR3 comprises 13 residues. Germline V gene data show CDR1 as LNHDA and CDR2 as SQIVND (reference sequence). CDR3 DNA: TGTGCCAGTAGTATACCGGGCAATCAGCCCCAGCATTTT. As protein: CASSIPGNQPQHF.

The CDR3 sequence: CASSDEGGRGANVLTF. The CDR3 nucleotides read TGTGCCAGCAGCGACGAGGGTGGTCGCGGGGCCAACGTCCTGACTTTC. The chain carries TRBV5-6 and TRBJ2-6; D is perhaps TRBD2 (5 bases). CDR1 is SGHDT, CDR2 YYEEEE, per germline. The ends were cut back, 4 bases at V and 4 bases at J, with 15 bases in the middle. The CDR3 length is 16 residues.

The gene calls are TRBV18 and TRBJ2-7, with TRBD2 identical over 16 bases. Unmatched junction bases numbered 4, after V lost 3 bases and J lost 5 bases. CDR1 is KGHSH and CDR2 is LQKENI in the germline V gene. The CDR3 spans 16 residues. The CDR3 sequence is CASSPGLAGGRHEQYF. The DNA of the CDR3 is TGTGCCAGCTCACCGGGACTAGCGGGAGGGAGACACGAGCAGTACTTC.